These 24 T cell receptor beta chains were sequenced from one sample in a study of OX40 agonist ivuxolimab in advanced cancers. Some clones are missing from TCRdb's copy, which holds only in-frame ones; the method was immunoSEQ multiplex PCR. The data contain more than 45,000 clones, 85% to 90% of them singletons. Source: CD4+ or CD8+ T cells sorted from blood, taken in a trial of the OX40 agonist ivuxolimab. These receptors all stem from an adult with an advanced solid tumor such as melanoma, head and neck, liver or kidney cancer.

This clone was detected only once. The CDR3 nucleotides are TGTGCTAGTGGGGCGGCGGGAGAATACGAGCAGTACTTC. Protein sequence: CASGAAGEYEQYF. The V call is TRBV12-5, the J call TRBJ2-7; 7 bases match TRBD2. Trimming at V came to 6 bases and at J to 4 bases, leaving 6 bases not matched to a gene. The CDR3 has 13 residues. Looked up from germline, CDR1 is LGHNT and CDR2 is FRNRAP.

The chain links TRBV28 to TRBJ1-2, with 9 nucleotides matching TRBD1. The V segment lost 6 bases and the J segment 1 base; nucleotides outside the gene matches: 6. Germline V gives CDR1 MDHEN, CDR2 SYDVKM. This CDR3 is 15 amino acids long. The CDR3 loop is CASSSGTGNNYGYTF. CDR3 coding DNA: TGTGCCAGCAGCTCCGGGACAGGGAATAACTATGGCTACACCTTC.

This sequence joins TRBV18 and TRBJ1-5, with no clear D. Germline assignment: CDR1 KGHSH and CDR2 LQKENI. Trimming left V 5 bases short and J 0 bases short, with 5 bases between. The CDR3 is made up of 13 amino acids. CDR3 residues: CASSGGSNQPQHF. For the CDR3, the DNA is TGTGCCAGCTCAGGTGGTAGCAATCAGCCCCAGCATTTT.

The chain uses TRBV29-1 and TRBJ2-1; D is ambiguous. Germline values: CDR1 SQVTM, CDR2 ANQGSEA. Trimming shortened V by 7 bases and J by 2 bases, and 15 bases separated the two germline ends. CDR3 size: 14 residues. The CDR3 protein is CSGGLAAPYNEQFF. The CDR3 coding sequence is TGCAGCGGGGGTCTGGCGGCCCCCTACAATGAGCAGTTCTTC.

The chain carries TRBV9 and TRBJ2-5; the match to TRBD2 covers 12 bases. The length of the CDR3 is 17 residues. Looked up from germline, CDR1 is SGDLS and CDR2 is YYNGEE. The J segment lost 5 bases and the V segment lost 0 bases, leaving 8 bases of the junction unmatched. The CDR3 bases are TGTGCCAGCAGCGTAGATCGAGGTCTAGCGGGAGGGGAGACCCAGTACTTC. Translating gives CASSVDRGLAGGETQYF.

CDR3 sequence: CASSAGGSSYNEQFF. The CDR3 region has the DNA TGTGCCAGTAGTGCCGGAGGGAGCTCCTACAATGAGCAGTTCTTC. V and J are TRBV19 and TRBJ2-1; D possibly corresponds to TRBD2 (6 bases). The CDR3 loop spans 15 amino acids. Germline CDR1 LNHDA, CDR2 SQIVND (reference sequence). The ends were cut back, 5 bases at V and 0 bases at J, with 11 bases in the middle.

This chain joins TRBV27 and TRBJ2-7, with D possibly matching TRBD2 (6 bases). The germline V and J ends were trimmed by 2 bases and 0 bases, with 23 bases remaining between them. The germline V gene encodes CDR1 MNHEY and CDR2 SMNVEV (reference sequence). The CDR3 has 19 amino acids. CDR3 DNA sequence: TGTGCCAGCAGTTTAGAAGCGGGCACCCCCCTTAGACCCTCCTACGAGCAGTACTTC. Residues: CASSLEAGTPLRPSYEQYF.

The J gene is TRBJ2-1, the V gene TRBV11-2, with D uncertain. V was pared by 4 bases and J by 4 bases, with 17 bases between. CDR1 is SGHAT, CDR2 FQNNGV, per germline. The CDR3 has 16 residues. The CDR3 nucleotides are TGTGCCAGCAGCTCGCTAGGTCGCCTATTATACAATGAGCAGTTCTTC. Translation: CASSSLGRLLYNEQFF.

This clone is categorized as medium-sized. The CDR3 nucleotides are TGTGCCAGCAGCGCGGGACAGGCGATAGGCTACACCTTC. It is translated as CASSAGQAIGYTF. The chain uses TRBV11-2 and TRBJ1-2; 8 bases agree with TRBD1. Per the germline V gene, CDR1 is SGHAT and CDR2 is FQNNGV. The CDR3 spans 13 residues. V shed 5 bases and J 8 bases; nucleotides not matched to a gene: 7.

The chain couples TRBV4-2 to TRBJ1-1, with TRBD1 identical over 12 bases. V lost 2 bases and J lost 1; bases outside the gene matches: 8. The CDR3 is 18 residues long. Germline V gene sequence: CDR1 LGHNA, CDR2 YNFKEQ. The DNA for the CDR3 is TGTGCCAGCAGCCAACCCCCGGGACAGGGGGCAGGGAACACTGAAGCTTTCTTT. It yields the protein CASSQPPGQGAGNTEAFF.

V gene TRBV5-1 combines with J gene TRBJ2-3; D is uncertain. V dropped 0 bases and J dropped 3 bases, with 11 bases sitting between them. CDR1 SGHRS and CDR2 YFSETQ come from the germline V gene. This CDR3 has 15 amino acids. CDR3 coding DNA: TGCGCCAGCAGCTTGGTTGGGGATCGTACAGATACGCAGTATTTT. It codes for CASSLVGDRTDTQYF.

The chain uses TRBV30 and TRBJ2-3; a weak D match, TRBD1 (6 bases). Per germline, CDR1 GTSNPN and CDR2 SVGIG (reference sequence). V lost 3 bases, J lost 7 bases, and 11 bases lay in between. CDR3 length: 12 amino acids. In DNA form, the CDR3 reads TGTGCCTGGAGGGGGGCGGCGCATACGCAGTATTTT. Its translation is CAWRGAAHTQYF.

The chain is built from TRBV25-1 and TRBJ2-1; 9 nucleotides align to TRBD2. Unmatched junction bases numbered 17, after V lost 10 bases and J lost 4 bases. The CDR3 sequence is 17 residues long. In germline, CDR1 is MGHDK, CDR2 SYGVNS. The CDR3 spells CATAGGLGSGLYNEQFF. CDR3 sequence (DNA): TGTGCCACCGCGGGAGGGCTGGGTAGCGGACTATACAATGAGCAGTTCTTC.

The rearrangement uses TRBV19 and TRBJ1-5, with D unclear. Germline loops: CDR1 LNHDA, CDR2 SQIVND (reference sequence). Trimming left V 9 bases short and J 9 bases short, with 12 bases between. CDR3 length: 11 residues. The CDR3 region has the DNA TGTGCCAGCCCCGGGAGTCCGCCCCAGCATTTT. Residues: CASPGSPPQHF. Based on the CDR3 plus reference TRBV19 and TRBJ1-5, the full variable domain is DGGITQSPKYLFRKEGQNVTLSCEQNLNHDAMYWYRQDPGQGLRLIYYSQIVNDFQKGDIAEGYSVSREKKESFPLTVTSAQKNPTAFYLCASPGSPPQHFGDGTRLSIL.

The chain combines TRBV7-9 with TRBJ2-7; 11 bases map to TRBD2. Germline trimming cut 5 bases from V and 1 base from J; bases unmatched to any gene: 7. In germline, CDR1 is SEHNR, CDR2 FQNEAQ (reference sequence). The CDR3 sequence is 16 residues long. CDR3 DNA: TGTGCCAGCAGCAGCCAACTAGCGGGAGAATCCTACGAGCAGTACTTC. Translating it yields CASSSQLAGESYEQYF.

CDR3 bases: TGTGCCAGCAGAGCGACAGGGGGCAGGGCAGATACGCAGTATTTT. Protein sequence: CASRATGGRADTQYF. This rearrangement joins TRBV27 to TRBJ2-3; 10 bases match TRBD1. The junction had 7 bases not matched to a gene; V was cut back by 6 bases and J by 4 bases. The CDR3 has 15 amino acids. Germline V gives CDR1 MNHEY, CDR2 SMNVEV (reference sequence).

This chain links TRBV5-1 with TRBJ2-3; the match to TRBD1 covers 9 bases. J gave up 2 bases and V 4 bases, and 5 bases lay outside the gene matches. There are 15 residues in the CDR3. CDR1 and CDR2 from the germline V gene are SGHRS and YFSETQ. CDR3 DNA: TGCGCCAGCAGCCTGACAGGGGGGTCCACAGATACGCAGTATTTT. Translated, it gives CASSLTGGSTDTQYF.

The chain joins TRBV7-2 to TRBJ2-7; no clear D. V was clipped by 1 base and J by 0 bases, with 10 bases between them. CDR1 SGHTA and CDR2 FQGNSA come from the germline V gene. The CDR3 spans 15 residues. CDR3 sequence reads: CASSLVVGSSYEQYF. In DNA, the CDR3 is TGTGCCAGCAGCTTAGTGGTGGGAAGCTCCTACGAGCAGTACTTC.

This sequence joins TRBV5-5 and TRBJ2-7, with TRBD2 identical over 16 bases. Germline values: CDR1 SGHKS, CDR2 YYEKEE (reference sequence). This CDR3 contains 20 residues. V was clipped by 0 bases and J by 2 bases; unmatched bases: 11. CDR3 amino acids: CASSLAEGLAGGPSPYEQYF. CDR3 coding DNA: TGTGCCAGCAGCTTGGCCGAGGGACTAGCGGGAGGGCCATCCCCCTACGAGCAGTACTTC. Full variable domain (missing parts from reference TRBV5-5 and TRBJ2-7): DAGVTQSPTHLIKTRGQQVTLRCSPISGHKSVSWYQQVLGQGPQFIFQYYEKEERGRGNFPDRFSARQFPNYSSELNVNALLLGDSALYLCASSLAEGLAGGPSPYEQYFGPGTRLTVT.

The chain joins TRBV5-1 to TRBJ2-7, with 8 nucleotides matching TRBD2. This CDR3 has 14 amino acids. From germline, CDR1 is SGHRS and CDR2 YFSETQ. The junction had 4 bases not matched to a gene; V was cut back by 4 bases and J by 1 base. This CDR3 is CASSREGLSYEQYF. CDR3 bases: TGCGCCAGCAGCCGGGAGGGCCTATCCTACGAGCAGTACTTC.

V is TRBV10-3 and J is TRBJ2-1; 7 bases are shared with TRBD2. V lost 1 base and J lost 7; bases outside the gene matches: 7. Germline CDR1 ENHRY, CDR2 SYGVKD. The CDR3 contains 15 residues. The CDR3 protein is CAISELAGLGNEQFF. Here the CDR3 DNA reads TGTGCCATCAGTGAGTTAGCGGGCTTAGGGAATGAGCAGTTCTTC.

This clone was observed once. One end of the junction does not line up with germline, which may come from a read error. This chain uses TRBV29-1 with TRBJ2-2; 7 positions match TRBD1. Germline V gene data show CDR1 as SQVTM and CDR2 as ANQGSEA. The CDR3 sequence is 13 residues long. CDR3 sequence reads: CSVDRANTGELFF. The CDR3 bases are TGCAGTGTTGACAGGGCGAACACCGGGGAGCTGTTTTTT.

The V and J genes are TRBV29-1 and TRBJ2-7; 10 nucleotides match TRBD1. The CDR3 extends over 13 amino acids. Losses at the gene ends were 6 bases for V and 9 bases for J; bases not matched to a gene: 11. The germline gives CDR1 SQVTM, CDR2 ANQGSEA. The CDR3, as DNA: TGCAGCGTGAGGGGAGGACAGGGGGATATGCAGTACTTC. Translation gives CSVRGGQGDMQYF.

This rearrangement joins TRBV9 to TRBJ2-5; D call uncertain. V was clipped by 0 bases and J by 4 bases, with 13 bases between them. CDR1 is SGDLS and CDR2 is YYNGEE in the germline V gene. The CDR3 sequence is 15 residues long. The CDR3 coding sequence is TGTGCCAGCAGCGTAGCTATTACAGCCGGAGAGACCCAGTACTTC. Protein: CASSVAITAGETQYF. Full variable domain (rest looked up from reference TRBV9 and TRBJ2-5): DSGVTQTPKHLITATGQRVTLRCSPRSGDLSVYWYQQSLDQGLQFLIQYYNGEERAKGNILERFSAQQFPDLHSELNLSSLELGDSALYFCASSVAITAGETQYFGPGTRLLVL.